The 28 T cell receptor beta chains given below trace back to one sample, sequenced in a study of cytomegalovirus exposure and HLA in healthy donors. The PCR ran on 60 Vbeta and 13 Jbeta primers. The method was immunoSEQ multiplex PCR; TCRdb's version includes in-frame clones alone and lacks a portion of them. The table lists over 100,000 clones, approximately 70% of them singletons, with less than 2% in the top ten. Sequencing input: PBMCs. Receptors were obtained from a man aged 18 to 29 in good health and CMV-seronegative.

This clone was observed a few times. The J gene is TRBJ1-5, the V gene TRBV30; D is possibly TRBD1 (6 bases). This CDR3 has 12 amino acids. The ends were cut back, 5 bases at V and 5 bases at J, with 10 bases in the middle. Germline-derived CDR1 and CDR2 are GTSNPN and SVGIG (reference sequence). For the CDR3, the DNA is TGTGCCTGGGGGGACAATTATCAGCCCCAGCATTTT. This sequence encodes CAWGDNYQPQHF.

This chain uses TRBV28 with TRBJ2-7; D is perhaps TRBD2 (6 bases). CDR1 and CDR2 from the germline V gene are MDHEN and SYDVKM. V lost 3 bases and J 7 bases, leaving 19 bases between the germline ends. The length of the CDR3 is 15 residues. Here the CDR3 reads CASSLWRDSATEQYF. The CDR3 DNA is TGTGCCAGCAGTTTGTGGCGGGATTCAGCTACGGAGCAGTACTTC.

This clone was counted a few times. DNA for the CDR3: TGTGCCAGCAGCTTATATAGTCGGACGGGACTAGCGGGCTACGAGCAGTACTTC. It translates to CASSLYSRTGLAGYEQYF. This chain uses TRBV11-2 with TRBJ2-7, with 12 bases aligning to TRBD2. Trimming removed 2 bases from V and 3 bases from J; junction bases left unmatched: 11. Germline-derived CDR1 and CDR2 are SGHAT and FQNNGV. The CDR3 sequence is 18 residues long.

The genes are TRBV6-5 and TRBJ1-2, with a possible D match to TRBD1 (6 bases). The ends were cut back, 2 bases at V and 10 bases at J, with 17 bases in the middle. CDR1 is MNHEY, CDR2 SVGAGI, per germline. The length of the CDR3 is 14 residues. CDR3 in amino acids: CASSYMGTLAAYTF. The CDR3 coding sequence is TGTGCCAGCAGTTACATGGGGACACTGGCTGCCTACACCTTC.

The rearrangement joins TRBV7-8 to TRBJ2-5; 8 bases agree with TRBD1. V trimming: 5 bases; J trimming: 9 bases; junction bases outside the gene matches: 11. CDR1 is SGHVS and CDR2 is FQNEAQ in the germline V gene. CDR3 size: 14 residues. CDR3 coding DNA: TGTGCCAGCAGCAGGGCCGGGACAGGACGGGCCCAGTACTTC. Its translation: CASSRAGTGRAQYF.

The V gene is TRBV7-8, the J gene TRBJ2-7; 7 bases match TRBD2. The germline CDR1 and CDR2 sequences are SGHVS and FQNEAQ. J was trimmed by 3 bases and V by 2 bases; bases with no gene match: 10. The CDR3 loop spans 16 amino acids. For the CDR3, the DNA is TGTGCCAGCAGCTTACAATGGGGGGGTGGGGACTACGAGCAGTACTTC. Its protein is CASSLQWGGGDYEQYF.

This clone came up a few times. This chain uses TRBV28 with TRBJ1-1; D is perhaps TRBD1 (5 bases). V shed 7 bases and J shed 4 bases, with 19 bases lying between them. The CDR3 loop spans 15 amino acids. Germline values: CDR1 MDHEN, CDR2 SYDVKM. The CDR3 protein is CASILRKGLGTEAFF. CDR3 sequence (DNA): TGTGCCAGCATTCTAAGAAAGGGGCTGGGCACTGAAGCTTTCTTT.

This clone was seen only a few times. The rearrangement uses TRBV28 and TRBJ2-2, with 7 bases that match TRBD2. Germline CDR1 MDHEN, CDR2 SYDVKM. Trimming at V came to 6 bases and at J to 3 bases, leaving 13 bases not matched to a gene. The CDR3 is made up of 17 amino acids. CDR3 coding DNA: TGTGCCAGCAGGATCGTTTCGGGGGGTCGCGACACCGGGGAGCTGTTTTTT. Translation: CASRIVSGGRDTGELFF.

The rearrangement joins TRBV18 to TRBJ1-5, with no clear D. V was cut by 3 bases and J by 7 bases, with 16 bases left in between. Germline V gene data show CDR1 as KGHSH and CDR2 as LQKENI. This CDR3 contains 15 residues. The CDR3 sequence: CASSPDAGAAQPQHF. CDR3 sequence (DNA): TGTGCCAGCTCACCCGACGCCGGTGCGGCCCAGCCCCAGCATTTT.

This clone came up a few times. This rearrangement joins TRBV29-1 to TRBJ1-1; tentatively, D is TRBD1 (5 bases). The V gene lost 4 bases and the J gene lost 4 bases, with 13 bases spanning the gap. The CDR3 runs 13 residues. Germline lookup yields CDR1 SQVTM and CDR2 ANQGSEA. This CDR3 reads CSVVKGLVTEAFF. CDR3 nucleotides: TGCAGCGTTGTAAAGGGGCTTGTCACTGAAGCTTTCTTT.

The chain uses TRBV5-4 and TRBJ2-5; D is ambiguous. The CDR3 contains 14 residues. With 2 bases removed from V and 2 bases from J, the gap between germline ends came to 10 bases. The germline CDR1 and CDR2 sequences are SGHNT and YYREEE (reference sequence). The CDR3 reads CASSFGPPQETQYF. The CDR3 bases are TGTGCCAGCAGCTTTGGCCCGCCTCAAGAGACCCAGTACTTC.

The sample holds one count of this clone. One junction end does not reproduce the germline sequence, and a read error may be involved. The J gene is TRBJ1-5, the V gene TRBV19, with 7 nucleotides matching TRBD1. The length of the CDR3 is 14 residues. Germline assignment: CDR1 LNHDA and CDR2 SQIVND (reference sequence). In nucleotides, the CDR3 is TGTGCCAGTATGGGGACAGTGAGCAGTCAGCCCCAGCATTTT. Protein: CASMGTVSSQPQHF.

A remark on this clone: A read error may account for a junction end that differs from germline. V and J are TRBV25-1 and TRBJ1-2; D call uncertain. CDR3 length equals 11 residues. CDR1 and CDR2 (germline): MGHDK, SYGVNS. The CDR3 bases are TGTGCCAGCAGTGCTAAATATGGCTACACCTTC. Its translation is CASSAKYGYTF.

This clone was detected once. The CDR3 DNA follows: TGTGCCAGCACCGGACAGCAAATGTTGACAGGCAATGAGCAGTTCTTC. Protein product: CASTGQQMLTGNEQFF. The gene calls are TRBV7-8 and TRBJ2-1; D may be TRBD1 (6 bases). This CDR3 contains 16 residues. CDR1 SGHVS and CDR2 FQNEAQ come from the germline V gene. Deletions cut 7 bases from V and 6 bases from J, with 22 bases between.

The DNA of the CDR3 is TGCGCCAGCAGCTTGGGCTCAGGGGGCCTCTATGGCTACACCTTC. It encodes CASSLGSGGLYGYTF. The chain employs TRBV5-1 and TRBJ1-2; 8 nucleotides align to TRBD1. Trimming removed 0 bases from V and 4 bases from J; junction bases left unmatched: 5. The CDR3 loop spans 15 amino acids. The germline V gene has CDR1 SGHRS and CDR2 YFSETQ.

This clone has just one count. The V gene is TRBV28, the J gene TRBJ2-3, with 8 bases matching TRBD1. Losses at the gene ends were 4 bases for V and 0 bases for J; bases not matched to a gene: 3. The CDR3 consists of 15 residues. Per the germline V gene, CDR1 is MDHEN and CDR2 is SYDVKM. This chain's CDR3 is CASSSGQDSTDTQYF. The CDR3, as DNA: TGTGCCAGCAGTTCGGGACAGGACAGCACAGATACGCAGTATTTT.

In its sample, this clone was seen a few times. The chain combines TRBV6-5 with TRBJ1-1, with 8 nucleotides matching TRBD1. Germline-derived CDR1 and CDR2 are MNHEY and SVGAGI. Trimming cost V 9 bases and J 7 bases; bases outside gene matches: 16. The CDR3 is made up of 15 amino acids. CDR3 DNA sequence: TGTGCCAGTCCTCCCACTTTGACAGGGGCTAATGAAGCTTTCTTT. Translation: CASPPTLTGANEAFF.

This clone was picked up a small number of times. J is TRBJ2-7 and V is TRBV19; perhaps TRBD2 as D (5 bases). V was shortened by 1 base and J by 3 bases, with 10 bases between the two germline ends. This CDR3 comprises 14 residues. The V gene's germline CDR1 is LNHDA and CDR2 SQIVND (reference sequence). In DNA, the CDR3 is TGTGCCAGTAGTATAGCGGTGCGGGTCTACGAGCAGTACTTC. Translating it yields CASSIAVRVYEQYF. Filled out from reference TRBV19 and TRBJ2-7, the complete variable domain reads DGGITQSPKYLFRKEGQNVTLSCEQNLNHDAMYWYRQDPGQGLRLIYYSQIVNDFQKGDIAEGYSVSREKKESFPLTVTSAQKNPTAFYLCASSIAVRVYEQYFGPGTRLTVT.

The rearrangement joins TRBV5-6 to TRBJ2-7, with 7 bases that match TRBD2. The CDR3 runs 15 residues. Germline V gives CDR1 SGHDT, CDR2 YYEEEE. V trimming: 1 base; J trimming: 5 bases; junction bases outside the gene matches: 9. The CDR3 DNA is TGTGCCAGCAGCTTGTATGTCGGGAGGAGACACGAGCAGTACTTC. Its translation is CASSLYVGRRHEQYF.

This clone was seen more than once but under ten times. The chain couples TRBV5-1 to TRBJ2-3, with D maybe TRBD2 (5 bases). The CDR3 has 15 amino acids. Trimming took off 4 bases at V and 0 bases at J, with 12 bases between the two ends. Germline values: CDR1 SGHRS, CDR2 YFSETQ. CDR3 bases: TGCGCCAGCAGCCAAGCGGAACCTAGCACAGATACGCAGTATTTT. Its protein product is CASSQAEPSTDTQYF.

The table lists this clone with a few counts. The V call is TRBV6-5, the J call TRBJ2-2; D not resolved. CDR3 size: 14 residues. The germline V gene has CDR1 MNHEY and CDR2 SVGAGI. V was pared by 0 bases and J by 4 bases, with 6 bases between. The CDR3 DNA is TGTGCCAGCAGTTACTCGGCCCTCACCGGGGAGCTGTTTTTT. Its protein is CASSYSALTGELFF.

In nucleotides, the CDR3 is TGTGCCAGCTCACTAAAACCGCAGGGGAACACTGAAGCTTTCTTT. Translated, it gives CASSLKPQGNTEAFF. V gene TRBV18 combines with J gene TRBJ1-1, with a tentative D call TRBD1 (5 bases). The V end lost 4 bases, the J end lost 1 base, and 13 bases lay between the germline ends. This CDR3 contains 15 residues. Looked up from germline, CDR1 is KGHSH and CDR2 is LQKENI.

The rearrangement uses TRBV28 and TRBJ2-1, with a possible D match to TRBD2 (7 bases). Looked up from germline, CDR1 is MDHEN and CDR2 is SYDVKM. The germline V and J ends were trimmed by 4 bases and 4 bases, with 11 bases remaining between them. The CDR3 loop spans 14 amino acids. CDR3 protein: CASSSGGEYNEQFF. The CDR3 coding sequence is TGTGCCAGCAGTTCGGGGGGCGAATACAATGAGCAGTTCTTC.

The chain is built from TRBV9 and TRBJ2-5; the D gene is possibly TRBD1 (6 bases). Germline values: CDR1 SGDLS, CDR2 YYNGEE. The CDR3 runs 14 residues. V was trimmed by 2 bases and J by 2 bases, leaving 10 bases between them. As DNA, the CDR3 is TGTGCCAGCAGCGTGACAGGCTGGCAAGAGACCCAGTACTTC. Translation: CASSVTGWQETQYF.

The chain combines TRBV4-2 with TRBJ2-5, with D possibly being TRBD2 (6 bases). The end of the DNA is better explained by TRBJ2-7, so the J call may be wrong. CDR3 length: 18 residues. The germline V gene has CDR1 LGHNA and CDR2 YNFKEQ. The CDR3, as DNA: TGTGCCAGCAGCCAAGAAGGCGGCGGGAAGGCCCAGACCTACGAGCAGTACTTC. Protein product: CASSQEGGGKAQTYEQYF.

The chain uses TRBV7-3 and TRBJ2-5; no reliable D call. Germline V lookup: CDR1 SGHTA, CDR2 FQGTGA. V was cut by 5 bases and J by 1 base, with 11 bases left in between. The length of the CDR3 is 14 residues. The CDR3 bases are TGTGCCAGCAGCCTAAATGGGCCCCAAGAGACCCAGTACTTC. It yields the protein CASSLNGPQETQYF.

This chain uses TRBV30 with TRBJ2-7, with a weak D call TRBD2 (5 bases). Germline V gene sequence: CDR1 GTSNPN, CDR2 SVGIG (reference sequence). This CDR3 comprises 12 residues. V was cut by 3 bases and J by 3 bases, with 9 bases left in between. The CDR3 DNA reads TGTGCCTGGAGCGACCGGGGCTACGAGCAGTACTTC. Encoded protein: CAWSDRGYEQYF.

This clone was observed a few times. The chain employs TRBV30 and TRBJ1-1, with D unclear. CDR3 size: 13 residues. Trimming cost V 3 bases and J 1 base, with 9 bases left between them. Germline V lookup: CDR1 GTSNPN, CDR2 SVGIG (reference sequence). The CDR3 DNA reads TGTGCCTGGAGCCCCGGGAAGAACACTGAAGCTTTCTTT. As protein: CAWSPGKNTEAFF.